Below, 29 T cell receptor beta chains from the same sample are listed, as sequenced in a study of T cell responses to AZD1222 COVID-19 vaccine. TCRdb's table, derived via immunoSEQ multiplex PCR, lists solely in-frame clones and lacks some. The sample lists about 110,000 clones, about 90% occurring once. The material was peripheral blood, obtained 28 days after the second AZD1222 dose. These receptors all come from an adult who received the AZD1222 COVID-19 vaccine.

The chain has TRBV5-1 and TRBJ2-5, with 9 bases lining up with TRBD2. Unmatched junction bases numbered 5, after V lost 2 bases and J lost 3 bases. This CDR3 has 15 residues. The germline CDR1 and CDR2 sequences are SGHRS and YFSETQ. CDR3 sequence (DNA): TGCGCCAGCAGCTTATCTAGCGGGAATGAAGAGACCCAGTACTTC. It encodes CASSLSSGNEETQYF.

The rearrangement joins TRBV9 to TRBJ1-5, with 7 bases aligning to TRBD1. Germline CDR1 reads SGDLS; CDR2 reads YYNGEE. This CDR3 region has 16 residues. V was clipped by 3 bases and J by 1 base; unmatched bases: 7. The CDR3: CASSAIQGESNQPQHF. The CDR3, as DNA: TGTGCCAGCAGCGCTATCCAGGGGGAGAGCAATCAGCCCCAGCATTTT.

The V and J genes are TRBV29-1 and TRBJ2-5, with no clear D. The CDR3 length is 11 residues. Germline V CDR1 and CDR2: SQVTM, ANQGSEA. V was shortened by 8 bases and J by 2 bases, with 9 bases between the two germline ends. CDR3 DNA: TGCAGCTCACAGATTCAAGAGACCCAGTACTTC. The encoded protein is CSSQIQETQYF.

The chain is built from TRBV19 and TRBJ1-5; D possibly corresponds to TRBD1 (5 bases). V was pared by 1 base and J by 10 bases, with 20 bases between. The CDR3 sequence is 16 residues long. Germline CDR1 is LNHDA and CDR2 is SQIVND (reference sequence). The CDR3 coding sequence is TGTGCCAGTAGTATAGGGGGGTCCGATTCTCTTGGACCCCAGCATTTT. It is translated as CASSIGGSDSLGPQHF. Full variable domain (outside the CDR3, taken from reference TRBV19 and TRBJ1-5): DGGITQSPKYLFRKEGQNVTLSCEQNLNHDAMYWYRQDPGQGLRLIYYSQIVNDFQKGDIAEGYSVSREKKESFPLTVTSAQKNPTAFYLCASSIGGSDSLGPQHFGDGTRLSIL.

The CDR3: CASSPGGRAEAFF. The CDR3 DNA reads as TGTGCCAGCAGCCCAGGGGGCCGCGCTGAAGCTTTCTTT. The chain carries TRBV5-4 and TRBJ1-1, with TRBD1 identical over 8 bases. The CDR3 runs 13 residues. With 4 bases clipped from V and 6 bases from J, the junction kept 5 bases outside the gene matches. The germline gives CDR1 SGHNT, CDR2 YYREEE (reference sequence).

The rearrangement uses TRBV5-5 and TRBJ1-2; D may be TRBD1 (6 bases). Deletions cut 0 bases from V and 12 bases from J, with 9 bases between. CDR1 is SGHKS and CDR2 is YYEKEE in the germline V gene (reference sequence). This CDR3 has 11 residues. DNA for the CDR3: TGTGCCAGCAGCTTGGCAGGGGACCACACCTTC. Amino acids: CASSLAGDHTF. Together with reference TRBV5-5 and TRBJ1-2, the CDR3 gives the full variable domain: DAGVTQSPTHLIKTRGQQVTLRCSPISGHKSVSWYQQVLGQGPQFIFQYYEKEERGRGNFPDRFSARQFPNYSSELNVNALLLGDSALYLCASSLAGDHTFGSGTRLTVV.

The chain recombines TRBV25-1 with TRBJ1-6; 7 nucleotides line up with TRBD1. Trimming took 4 bases from V and 7 from J; bases not matched to a gene: 4. The germline V gene encodes CDR1 MGHDK and CDR2 SYGVNS. The CDR3 has 14 amino acids. CDR3 DNA: TGTGCCAGCAGTGTTCCAGGGGGGAATTCACCCCTCCACTTT. Protein: CASSVPGGNSPLHF. Based on the CDR3 plus reference TRBV25-1 and TRBJ1-6, the full variable domain is EADIYQTPRYLVIGTGKKITLECSQTMGHDKMYWYQQDPGMELHLIHYSYGVNSTEKGDLSSESTVSRIRTEHFPLTLESARPSHTSQYLCASSVPGGNSPLHFGNGTRLTVT.

The chain uses TRBV2 and TRBJ2-1; D might be TRBD1 or TRBD2, each matching 6 bases. Germline V gene sequence: CDR1 SNHLY, CDR2 FYNNEI. The length of the CDR3 is 15 residues. V was trimmed by 3 bases and J by 7 bases, leaving 16 bases between them. The CDR3 nucleotides read TGTGCCAGCAGTGACCGACGGACAGCGGGTAATGAGCAGTTCTTC. The encoded protein is CASSDRRTAGNEQFF.

V gene TRBV28 combines with J gene TRBJ2-7; D may be TRBD2 (7 bases). CDR1 and CDR2 (germline): MDHEN, SYDVKM. The length of the CDR3 is 15 residues. Trimming took 6 bases from V and 1 from J, leaving 16 bases between them. This CDR3 reads CASRQSGTSSYEQYF. DNA for the CDR3: TGTGCCAGCAGGCAAAGCGGGACAAGTTCCTACGAGCAGTACTTC. The whole variable domain, filled in from reference TRBV28 and TRBJ2-7, reads DVKVTQSSRYLVKRTGEKVFLECVQDMDHENMFWYRQDPGLGLRLIYFSYDVKMKEKGDIPEGYSVSREKKERFSLILESASTNQTSMYLCASRQSGTSSYEQYFGPGTRLTVT.

This chain joins TRBV5-8 and TRBJ2-7; 12 nucleotides match TRBD2. With V trimmed by 0 bases and J by 6 bases, 4 bases remained unmatched. The CDR3 consists of 15 residues. CDR1 is SGHTS, CDR2 YDEGEE, per germline. The CDR3 region is CASSLGLAGVPEQYF. The DNA for the CDR3 is TGTGCCAGCAGCTTGGGACTAGCGGGAGTCCCCGAGCAGTACTTC.

This sequence joins TRBV10-1 and TRBJ2-3; tentative D call: TRBD2 (5 bases). This CDR3 is 14 amino acids long. Germline assignment: CDR1 WNHNN and CDR2 SYGVQD (reference sequence). With 2 bases removed from V and 4 bases from J, the gap between germline ends came to 10 bases. DNA for the CDR3: TGCGCCAGCAGTGAGAGGGAGTTCGCAGATACGCAGTATTTT. Encoded protein: CASSEREFADTQYF.

The chain couples TRBV19 to TRBJ2-5; D is undetermined. Trimming stripped 7 bases from V and 4 bases from J, with 13 bases between. CDR3 length: 13 residues. The germline V gene has CDR1 LNHDA and CDR2 SQIVND (reference sequence). The CDR3 DNA follows: TGTGCCAGTAACCCCCCTAATGGAGAGACCCAGTACTTC. This codes for CASNPPNGETQYF.

This rearrangement joins TRBV7-2 to TRBJ2-7, with a possible D match to TRBD1 (7 bases). V was shortened by 5 bases and J by 8 bases, with 19 bases between the two germline ends. The CDR3 runs 14 residues. Per the germline V gene, CDR1 is SGHTA and CDR2 is FQGNSA. The CDR3 region has the DNA TGTGCCAGCAGCACCGGGACAGACGGAGGGAAGCAGTACTTC. It encodes CASSTGTDGGKQYF.

V is TRBV7-6 and J is TRBJ2-3; a weak D match, TRBD2 (6 bases). The CDR3 runs 14 residues. V lost 5 bases and J lost 5, with 14 bases in between. Per the germline V gene, CDR1 is SGHVS and CDR2 is FNYEAQ. The CDR3 nucleotides are TGTGCCAGCAGCCCCCTAGCGTCGGGAGATACGCAGTATTTT. Amino acid sequence: CASSPLASGDTQYF.

This clone showed up many times. The V gene is TRBV11-3, the J gene TRBJ2-1; D is unclear. Trimming took 3 bases from V and 10 from J, leaving 10 bases between them. CDR1 SGHNT and CDR2 YENEEA come from the germline V gene. The CDR3 length is 12 residues. The CDR3 nucleotides are TGTGCCAGCAGCTTCGGACCGCTAGAGCAGTTCTTC. It codes for CASSFGPLEQFF.

CDR3 DNA: TGTGCCAGCAGCACTCCGGGACTAGCGGGACCGCGGGGTAATAATGAGCAGTTCTTC. Amino acids: CASSTPGLAGPRGNNEQFF. V gene TRBV5-4 combines with J gene TRBJ2-1; 13 bases line up with TRBD2. The J segment lost 7 bases and the V segment lost 4 bases, leaving 17 bases of the junction unmatched. The CDR3 covers 19 residues. Looked up from germline, CDR1 is SGHNT and CDR2 is YYREEE (reference sequence).

The CDR3 coding sequence is TGTGCCAGCAGCTTAGCCGAGTCAGGTGGAAACACCATATATTTT. Residues: CASSLAESGGNTIYF. J is TRBJ1-3 and V is TRBV7-6; D uncertain. Per the germline V gene, CDR1 is SGHVS and CDR2 is FNYEAQ. The CDR3 covers 15 residues. Between the trimmed V and J ends, which lost 0 bases and 3 bases, there was a span of 9 bases.

The chain combines TRBV28 with TRBJ2-7; 7 bases line up with TRBD2. From germline, CDR1 is MDHEN and CDR2 SYDVKM. V dropped 10 bases and J dropped 7; count of bases not matched to a gene: 19. The CDR3 has 15 amino acids. In nucleotides, the CDR3 is TGTGCCACTTTTCAAGCGGGGAGCGATCGTTGGGAGCAGTACTTC. It is translated as CATFQAGSDRWEQYF.

The chain joins TRBV28 to TRBJ2-7; perhaps D is TRBD1 or TRBD2 (5 bases each). The CDR3 is made up of 13 amino acids. CDR1 MDHEN and CDR2 SYDVKM come from the germline V gene. Trimming shortened V by 2 bases and J by 2 bases, and 7 bases separated the two germline ends. CDR3: CASSLQGPYEQYF. The CDR3 bases are TGTGCCAGCAGTTTACAGGGACCCTACGAGCAGTACTTC.

This rearrangement joins TRBV5-1 to TRBJ1-2; TRBD1 matches at 8 bases. CDR3 length: 14 residues. Germline CDR1 SGHRS, CDR2 YFSETQ. The junction had 7 bases not matched to a gene; V was cut back by 6 bases and J by 3 bases. CDR3 coding DNA: TGCGCCAGCACCCGGACAGGGCGAGACTATGGCTACACCTTC. Translated, it gives CASTRTGRDYGYTF.

The CDR3 is CASSQKLAVLSTGELFF. The CDR3 DNA reads TGTGCCAGCAGCCAAAAATTAGCGGTCCTCTCCACCGGGGAGCTGTTTTTT. The J gene is TRBJ2-2, the V gene TRBV3-1 (or the pseudogene TRBV3-2); weak D call: TRBD2 (6 bases). Deletions cut 2 bases from V and 4 bases from J, with 17 bases between. The germline V gene encodes CDR1 LGHDT and CDR2 YNNKEL (reference sequence). The CDR3 runs 17 residues.

The table lists this clone with a few counts. This chain joins TRBV25-1 and TRBJ1-1; possibly TRBD1 for D (5 bases). Trimming removed 4 bases from V and 0 bases from J, with 6 bases in between. Germline loops: CDR1 MGHDK, CDR2 SYGVNS. This CDR3 spans 13 amino acids. Written as DNA, the CDR3 is TGTGCCAGCAGTGCGGGGGTGAACACTGAAGCTTTCTTT. As protein: CASSAGVNTEAFF.

The chain recombines TRBV2 with TRBJ1-6, with D unclear. This CDR3 has 15 amino acids. Between the trimmed V and J ends, which lost 1 base and 9 bases, there was a span of 13 bases. CDR1 and CDR2 from the germline V gene are SNHLY and FYNNEI. The CDR3 reads CASSEGALRGSPLHF. CDR3 DNA: TGTGCCAGCAGTGAAGGTGCACTTCGAGGTTCACCCCTCCACTTT.

The V call is TRBV27, the J call TRBJ2-1, with unresolved D. V was trimmed by 3 bases and J by 9 bases, leaving 12 bases between them. This CDR3 is 13 amino acids long. Germline values: CDR1 MNHEY, CDR2 SMNVEV (reference sequence). CDR3 loop: CASSFVGLSEQFF. For the CDR3, the DNA is TGTGCCAGCAGTTTCGTCGGGTTGAGTGAGCAGTTCTTC.

The chain couples TRBV28 to TRBJ2-1; 10 bases are a match to TRBD2. CDR3 length: 15 residues. Per germline, CDR1 MDHEN and CDR2 SYDVKM. V lost 3 bases and J lost 4; bases outside the gene matches: 3. The CDR3 coding sequence is TGTGCCAGCAGTTTTACTAGCGGGACATACAATGAGCAGTTCTTC. As protein: CASSFTSGTYNEQFF.

The rearrangement joins TRBV28 to TRBJ1-6, with D unresolved. The CDR3 sequence is 15 residues long. Germline V CDR1 and CDR2: MDHEN, SYDVKM. The germline V and J ends were trimmed by 5 bases and 15 bases, with 23 bases remaining between them. In nucleotides, the CDR3 is TGTGCCAGCAGTAGCACACAGCCGCCCCATCGGCTCCTCCACTTT. This sequence encodes CASSSTQPPHRLLHF.

The V call is TRBV10-3, the J call TRBJ1-2, with D maybe TRBD1 (6 bases). Germline CDR1 ENHRY, CDR2 SYGVKD. The CDR3 covers 16 residues. V lost 3 bases and J 0 bases, leaving 14 bases between the germline ends. DNA for the CDR3: TGTGCCATCAGTGACTTGGGGGGCGTCCCTAACTATGGCTACACCTTC. It codes for CAISDLGGVPNYGYTF.

V is TRBV6-5 and J is TRBJ1-3; D is possibly TRBD1 (5 bases). CDR3 size: 15 residues. Germline V gene lookup returns CDR1 MNHEY and CDR2 SVGAGI. Trimming stripped 0 bases from V and 3 bases from J, with 9 bases between. For the CDR3, the DNA is TGTGCCAGCAGTTACTCAGGGGCTGGTGGAAACACCATATATTTT. This encodes CASSYSGAGGNTIYF.

The J gene is TRBJ1-4, the V gene TRBV7-3; D call uncertain. V was cut by 2 bases and J by 11 bases, with 12 bases left in between. This CDR3 region has 13 residues. Per the germline V gene, CDR1 is SGHTA and CDR2 is FQGTGA. CDR3 protein: CASSLEPGSKLFF. The CDR3 DNA follows: TGTGCCAGCAGCTTAGAGCCGGGGTCGAAACTGTTTTTT.